Listed below are T cell receptor beta chains from one sample, sequenced in a study of sequential checkpoint blockade in melanoma. Clones were read by immunoSEQ multiplex PCR, and TCRdb kept only the in-frame ones, dropping some. Of roughly 5,100 clones listed, approximately 75% are singletons. The sequenced sample was CD8+ T cells sorted from blood (inferred from file names), obtained from a patient given nivolumab and ipilimumab in sequence. These receptors were taken from a human patient with melanoma. Some clones in this sample may be carry-over from other donors' samples. Both conserved end residues are trimmed from each CDR3. A row's size may be missing; if present it is once, few, many or a size class.

CDR3 protein: ASSESGGGLSYEQY
clone size: NA
V gene: TRBV10-2

CDR3 protein: ASSPDLKRETQY
clone size: NA
V gene: TRBV18

CDR3 protein: SARVGSLYT
clone size: NA
V gene: TRBV29-1

CDR3 protein: ASSEAGSLSYEQY
clone size: NA
V gene: TRBV9

CDR3 protein: ASSLRTGDYGYT
clone size: NA
V gene: TRBV28

CDR3 protein: ASSQLMAGWETQY
clone size: NA
V gene: TRBV4-1

CDR3 protein: ASSDGIAGAEETQY
clone size: NA
V gene: TRBV2

CDR3 protein: ASSPEDRHYEQY
clone size: few
V gene: TRBV7-9

CDR3 protein: ASSLSSGPSYEQY
clone size: NA
V gene: TRBV27

CDR3 protein: ASSLTDYGYT
clone size: NA
V gene: TRBV7-2

CDR3 protein: ASSLRPRVDQPQH
clone size: NA
V gene: TRBV7-2